This T cell receptor beta chain is from a study of OX40 agonist ivuxolimab in advanced cancers. This CDR3 is built from 16 residues. V lost 6 bases and J lost 1, with 18 bases in between. Per germline, CDR1 WSHSY and CDR2 SAAADI. Autoimmune disease history or systemic immunosuppression was exclusionary. Clones were read by immunoSEQ multiplex PCR, and TCRdb kept only the in-frame ones, dropping some. This table holds 42,000 or so clones, more than 80% found once. The sample in question was CD4+ or CD8+ T cells sorted from blood, obtained in a trial of the OX40 agonist ivuxolimab. This receptor was taken from an adult with an advanced solid tumor such as melanoma, head and neck, liver or kidney cancer. V and J are TRBV10-2 and TRBJ1-2; D uncertain. The CDR3 nucleotides read TGCGCCAGCAGCCCCGCCCGTCTGACAAGTAACTATGGCTACACCTTC. This sequence encodes CASSPARLTSNYGYTF.